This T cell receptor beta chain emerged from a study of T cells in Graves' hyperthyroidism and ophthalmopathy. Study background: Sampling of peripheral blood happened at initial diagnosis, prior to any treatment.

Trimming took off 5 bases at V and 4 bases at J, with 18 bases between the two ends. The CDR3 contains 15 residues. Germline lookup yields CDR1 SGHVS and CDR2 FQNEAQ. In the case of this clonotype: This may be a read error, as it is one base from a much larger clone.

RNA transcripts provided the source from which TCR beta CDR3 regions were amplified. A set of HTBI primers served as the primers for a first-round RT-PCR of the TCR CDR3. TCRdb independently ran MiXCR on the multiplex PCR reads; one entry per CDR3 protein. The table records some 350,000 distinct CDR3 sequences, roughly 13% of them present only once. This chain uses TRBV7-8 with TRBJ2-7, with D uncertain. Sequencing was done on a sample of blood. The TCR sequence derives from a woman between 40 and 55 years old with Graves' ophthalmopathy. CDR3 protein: CASSLFVASRYEQYF. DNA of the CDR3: TGTGCCAGCAGCCTGTTTGTGGCTAGTCGTTACGAGCAGTACTTC.